Sequencing of this T cell receptor (beta chain) was carried out in a study of T cell changes during pregnancy in multiple sclerosis. The table came from immunoSEQ multiplex PCR; TCRdb's copy has only in-frame clones and leaves some out. This table holds approximately 70,000 clones, more than 80% found once. V shed 1 base and J shed 4 bases, with 11 bases lying between them. The CDR3 contains 15 residues. Germline V CDR1 and CDR2: SGHTA, FQGNSA. This receptor was obtained from a female donor with multiple sclerosis, enrolled in a pregnancy study. This material consisted of peripheral blood, taken in the third trimester of pregnancy. This chain joins TRBV7-2 and TRBJ1-3, with a possible D match to TRBD1 (5 bases). The CDR3 DNA reads as TGTGCCAGCAGCTTAGGACAGCGTATAGGAAACACCATATATTTT. The encoded protein is CASSLGQRIGNTIYF.